The 4 T cell receptor beta chains given below trace back to one sample, sequenced in a study of shared clonotypes between healthy human individuals. Using immunoSEQ multiplex PCR, the repertoire was profiled, and TCRdb retains in-frame clones only, with some absent. Among approximately 500,000 clones, more than 65% were seen once, and the ten largest hold approximately 11%. The specimen was PBMCs. These receptors were collected from a woman aged 40 to 55 in good health. Some clones in this sample may be carry-over from other donors' samples.

As concerns this clone: One base separates it from a far larger clone, so it is likely a read error. The rearrangement uses TRBV7-2 and TRBJ2-2, with a weak D call TRBD1 (6 bases). Germline values: CDR1 SGHTA, CDR2 FQGNSA. CDR3 length: 16 residues. CDR3 loop: CASSLDSDLNTGELVF. CDR3 nucleotides: TGTGCCAGCAGCCTGGACAGCGACCTTAACACCGGGGAGCTGGTTTTT.

V gene TRBV10-3 combines with J gene TRBJ1-5, with D possibly TRBD1 on 5 matching bases. CDR1 is ENHRY and CDR2 is SYGVKD in the germline V gene. This CDR3 region has 18 residues. The V gene lost 0 bases and the J gene lost 3 bases, with 18 bases spanning the gap. CDR3 protein: CAISESGAASGNNQPQHF. CDR3 in DNA: TGTGCCATCAGTGAGTCAGGGGCAGCAAGTGGGAACAATCAGCCCCAGCATTTT.

The V and J genes are TRBV30 and TRBJ2-1, with D perhaps being TRBD1 or TRBD2 (5 bases each). Per germline, CDR1 GTSNPN and CDR2 SVGIG (reference sequence). The CDR3 is 15 amino acids. The V and J ends lost 3 bases and 6 bases respectively, with 18 bases between them. CDR3 in amino acids: CAWRPPGSGTNEQFF. CDR3 in DNA: TGTGCCTGGAGGCCCCCCGGTTCAGGGACCAATGAGCAGTTCTTC.

Only a few counts were recorded for this clone. The chain combines TRBV7-2 with TRBJ1-2; maybe TRBD1 (5 bases). V lost 5 bases, J lost 0 bases, and 22 bases lay in between. Germline assignment: CDR1 SGHTA and CDR2 FQGNSA. This CDR3 spans 18 amino acids. CDR3 nucleotides: TGTGCCAGCAGCCCTCCGTTGGGGCTTGGGGGACCTAACTATGGCTACACCTTC. Its translation is CASSPPLGLGGPNYGYTF.